Listed below are T cell receptor beta chains from one sample, sequenced in a study of blood T cell repertoires in COVID-19. Profiled with immunoSEQ multiplex PCR; TCRdb holds only in-frame clones, not every one. This sample has tens of thousands of clones; around nine tenths occur once, and the top ten carry more than 8%. Sequenced: peripheral blood. The receptors stem from a human donor in a cohort sampled during active COVID-19. Each CDR3 is given with its conserved first and last residue. The D gene is left open where the match is weak. Part of the rows lack a size; the others show once, few, many or a class for expanded clones.

V	D	J	size	DNA	CDR3
TRBV30	.	TRBJ1-1	medium-sized	TGTGCCTGGATAAGGAGGGGGAGGGTGAACACTGAAGCTTTCTTT	CAWIRRGRVNTEAFF
TRBV5-5	.	TRBJ1-2	.	TGTGCCAGCAGCTTGACCAGAAGCTACACCTTC	CASSLTRSYTF
TRBV13	TRBD1	TRBJ2-7	.	TGTGCCAGCAGCTCCCGGGACAGTACCTACGAGCAGTACTTC	CASSSRDSTYEQYF
TRBV28	TRBD1	TRBJ1-5	.	TGTGCCAGCAGGGGGACAGGGACCAACAATCAGCCCCAGCATTTT	CASRGTGTNNQPQHF
TRBV28	TRBD2	TRBJ2-7	.	TGTGCCAGCAGTCCACAGCGGGGGTACGAGCAGTACTTC	CASSPQRGYEQYF
TRBV13	.	TRBJ1-1	once	TGTGCCAGCAGCCCATGGAACACTGAAGCTTTCTTT	CASSPWNTEAFF
TRBV4-1	.	TRBJ1-4	few	TGCGCCAGCACCCGGGCAGGGGCTAATGAAAAACTGTTTTTT	CASTRAGANEKLFF
TRBV24-1	TRBD1	TRBJ1-4	.	TGTGCCACCAGTGAACCCGGGACAGGAGATAATGAAAAACTGTTTTTT	CATSEPGTGDNEKLFF
TRBV5-5	.	TRBJ1-2	.	TGTGCCAGCAGCTTGGTTGGCGGGAACTATGGCTACACCTTC	CASSLVGGNYGYTF
TRBV19	.	TRBJ1-4	.	TGTGCCAGTAGTTCCACTAAAGAAGATAATGAAAAACTGTTTTTT	CASSSTKEDNEKLFF
TRBV12-3/TRBV12-4	.	TRBJ2-7	.	TGTGCCAGCAGTTTCGGACAGACCTACGAGCAGTACTTC	CASSFGQTYEQYF
TRBV5-6	.	TRBJ1-2	.	TGTGCCAGCAGTACAAGTAACTATGGCTACACCTTC	CASSTSNYGYTF
TRBV6-1	TRBD1	TRBJ1-2	.	TGTGCCAGCAGTGAAGAGTGGGACAGAGACAACTATGGCTACACCTTC	CASSEEWDRDNYGYTF
TRBV18	.	TRBJ2-7	.	TGTGCCAGCTCTCTTCTGGGGCTGGGGTTCTACGAGCAGTACTTC	CASSLLGLGFYEQYF
TRBV19	TRBD1	TRBJ1-2	.	TGTGCCAGTCGGGACAGGGGGAATTATGGCTACACCTTC	CASRDRGNYGYTF
TRBV5-5	.	TRBJ1-3	.	TGTGCCAGCAGCTTGGTAGGGAGTGGAAACACCATATATTTT	CASSLVGSGNTIYF
TRBV30	.	TRBJ2-7	.	TGTGCCTGTACACCGGGATACGAGCAGTACTTC	CACTPGYEQYF
TRBV27	TRBD2	TRBJ2-7	.	TGTGCCAGCCGGGCGGGACTAGCTTCCTACGAGCAGTACTTC	CASRAGLASYEQYF
TRBV5-4	TRBD1	TRBJ1-1	.	TGTGCCAGCAGCTTGCCCAGACAGGGGCTCGACACTGAAGCTTTCTTT	CASSLPRQGLDTEAFF
TRBV9	TRBD1	TRBJ2-7	.	TGTGCCAGCAGCCCGGGACAGTCCTACGAGCAGTACTTC	CASSPGQSYEQYF
TRBV3-1/TRBV3-2	.	TRBJ2-7	.	TGTGCCAGCAGCCAAGCTTCAGACGAGCAGTACTTC	CASSQASDEQYF
TRBV5-5	.	TRBJ1-2	.	TGTGCCAGCAGCTTGGGGAGCGACTTCCTCAGGGGAGGCTACACCTTC	CASSLGSDFLRGGYTF
TRBV6-1	.	TRBJ1-2	.	TGTGCCAGCAGTGAAGTATCAGCCGACTTCTATGGCTACACCTTC	CASSEVSADFYGYTF
TRBV11-2	.	TRBJ1-1	.	TGTGCCAGCAGCCCCTTTAAGGGCCCTGCCGGGGACACTGAAGCTTTCTTT	CASSPFKGPAGDTEAFF
TRBV11-2	TRBD1	TRBJ2-7	.	TGTGCCAGCAGCTTCGGGACAGGGGTGTACGAGCAGTACTTC	CASSFGTGVYEQYF
TRBV14	.	TRBJ1-6	.	TGTGCCAGCAGCCGCGCGCGGGGAAGCTCCTATAATTCACCCCTCCACTTT	CASSRARGSSYNSPLHF
TRBV30	TRBD1	TRBJ1-6	.	TGTGCCTGGAACCGACAGGGCTTGGCTTCACCCCTCCACTTT	CAWNRQGLASPLHF